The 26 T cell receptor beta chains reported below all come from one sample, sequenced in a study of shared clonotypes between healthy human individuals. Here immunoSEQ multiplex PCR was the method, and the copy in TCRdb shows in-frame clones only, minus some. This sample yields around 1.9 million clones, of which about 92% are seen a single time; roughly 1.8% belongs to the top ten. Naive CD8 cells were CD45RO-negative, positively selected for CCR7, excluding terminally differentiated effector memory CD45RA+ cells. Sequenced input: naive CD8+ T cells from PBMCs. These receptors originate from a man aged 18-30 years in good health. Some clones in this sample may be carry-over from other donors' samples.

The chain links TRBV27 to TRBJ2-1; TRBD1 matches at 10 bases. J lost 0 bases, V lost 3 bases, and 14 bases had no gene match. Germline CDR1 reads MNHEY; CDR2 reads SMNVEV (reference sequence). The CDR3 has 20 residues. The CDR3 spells CASSFMGTGVRGSSYNEQFF. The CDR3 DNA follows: TGTGCCAGCAGTTTCATGGGGACAGGGGTCCGCGGGAGCTCCTACAATGAGCAGTTCTTC.

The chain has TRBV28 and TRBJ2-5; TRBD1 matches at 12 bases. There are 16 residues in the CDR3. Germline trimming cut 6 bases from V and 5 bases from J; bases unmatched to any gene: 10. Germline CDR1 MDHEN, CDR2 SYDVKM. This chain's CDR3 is CASSRRDRGLGETQYF. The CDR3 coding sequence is TGTGCCAGCAGCCGCCGGGACAGGGGGCTAGGGGAGACCCAGTACTTC.

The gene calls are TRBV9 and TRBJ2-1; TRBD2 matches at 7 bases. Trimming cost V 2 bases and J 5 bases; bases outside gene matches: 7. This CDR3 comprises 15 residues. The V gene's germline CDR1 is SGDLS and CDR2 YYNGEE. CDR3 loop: CASSVSGSRDNEQFF. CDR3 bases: TGTGCCAGCAGCGTTAGCGGGTCCAGGGACAATGAGCAGTTCTTC.

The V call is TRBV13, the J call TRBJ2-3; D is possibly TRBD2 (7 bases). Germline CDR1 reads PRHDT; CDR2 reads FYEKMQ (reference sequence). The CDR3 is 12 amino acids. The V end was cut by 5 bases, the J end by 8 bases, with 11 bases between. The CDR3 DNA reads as TGTGCCAGCAGCCAAAGGGGGGGTACGCAGTATTTT. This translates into CASSQRGGTQYF.

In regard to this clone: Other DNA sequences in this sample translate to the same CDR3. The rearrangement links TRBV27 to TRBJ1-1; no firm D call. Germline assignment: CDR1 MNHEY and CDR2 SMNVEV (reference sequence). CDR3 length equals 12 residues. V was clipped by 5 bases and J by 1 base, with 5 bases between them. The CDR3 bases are TGTGCCAGCAGTGCTGGGAACACTGAAGCTTTCTTT. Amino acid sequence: CASSAGNTEAFF.

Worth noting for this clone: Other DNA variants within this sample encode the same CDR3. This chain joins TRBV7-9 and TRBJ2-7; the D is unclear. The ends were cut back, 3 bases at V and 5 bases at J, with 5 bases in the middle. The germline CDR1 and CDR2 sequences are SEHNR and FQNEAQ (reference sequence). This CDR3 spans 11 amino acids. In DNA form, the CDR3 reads TGTGCCAGCAGCTTTGGCGACGAGCAGTACTTC. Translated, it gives CASSFGDEQYF.

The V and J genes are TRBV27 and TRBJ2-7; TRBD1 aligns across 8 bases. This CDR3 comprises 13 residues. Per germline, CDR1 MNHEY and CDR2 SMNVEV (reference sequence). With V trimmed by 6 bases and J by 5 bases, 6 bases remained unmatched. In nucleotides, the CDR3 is TGTGCCAGCAGCCATGACAGGGGACACGAGCAGTACTTC. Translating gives CASSHDRGHEQYF.

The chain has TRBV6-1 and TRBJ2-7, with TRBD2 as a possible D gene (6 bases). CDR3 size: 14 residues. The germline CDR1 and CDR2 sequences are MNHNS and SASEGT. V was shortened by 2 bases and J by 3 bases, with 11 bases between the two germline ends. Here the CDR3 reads CASSEWGGYYEQYF. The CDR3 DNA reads TGTGCCAGCAGTGAATGGGGAGGCTACTACGAGCAGTACTTC.

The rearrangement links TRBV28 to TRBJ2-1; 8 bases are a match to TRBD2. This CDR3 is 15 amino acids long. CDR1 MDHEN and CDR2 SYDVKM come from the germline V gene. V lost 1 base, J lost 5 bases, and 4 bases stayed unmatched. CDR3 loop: CASSLLAGGNNEQFF. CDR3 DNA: TGTGCCAGCAGTTTATTGGCGGGAGGTAACAATGAGCAGTTCTTC.

The CDR3 region has the DNA TGTGCCAGCAGCTTAGTTGCAGGGCGCACCTCAAATCAAGAGACCCAGTACTTC. It translates to CASSLVAGRTSNQETQYF. V is TRBV13 and J is TRBJ2-5, with D possibly matching TRBD1 (5 bases). The germline V gene has CDR1 PRHDT and CDR2 FYEKMQ (reference sequence). V lost 1 base, J lost 2 bases, and 20 bases lay in between. This CDR3 spans 18 amino acids.

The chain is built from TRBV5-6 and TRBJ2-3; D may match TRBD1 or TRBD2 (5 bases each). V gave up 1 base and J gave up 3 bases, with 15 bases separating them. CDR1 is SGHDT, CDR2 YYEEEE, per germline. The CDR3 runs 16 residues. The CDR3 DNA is TGTGCCAGCAGCTTGCTGGGGCATACGGGAACAGATACGCAGTATTTT. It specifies CASSLLGHTGTDTQYF.

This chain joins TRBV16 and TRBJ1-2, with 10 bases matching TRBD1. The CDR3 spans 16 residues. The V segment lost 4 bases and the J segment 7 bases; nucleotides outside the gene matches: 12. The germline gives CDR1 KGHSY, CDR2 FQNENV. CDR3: CASSPYRTGGNRGYTF. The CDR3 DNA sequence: TGTGCCAGCAGCCCATACCGGACAGGGGGTAATCGTGGCTACACCTTC.

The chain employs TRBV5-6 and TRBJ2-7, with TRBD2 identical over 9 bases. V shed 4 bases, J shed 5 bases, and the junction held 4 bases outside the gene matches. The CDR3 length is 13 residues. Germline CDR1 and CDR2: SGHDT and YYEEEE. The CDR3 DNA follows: TGTGCCAGCAGCAAGGGACTAGCTGACGAGCAGTACTTC. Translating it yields CASSKGLADEQYF. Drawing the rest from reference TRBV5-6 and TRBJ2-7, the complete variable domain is DAGVTQSPTHLIKTRGQQVTLRCSPKSGHDTVSWYQQALGQGPQFIFQYYEEEERQRGNFPDRFSGHQFPNYSSELNVNALLLGDSALYLCASSKGLADEQYFGPGTRLTVT.

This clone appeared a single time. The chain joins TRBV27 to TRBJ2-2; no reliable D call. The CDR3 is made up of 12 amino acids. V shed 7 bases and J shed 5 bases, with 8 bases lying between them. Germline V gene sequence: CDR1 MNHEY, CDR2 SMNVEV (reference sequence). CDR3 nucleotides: TGTGCCAGCACTGACCGAACCGGGGAGCTGTTTTTT. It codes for CASTDRTGELFF.

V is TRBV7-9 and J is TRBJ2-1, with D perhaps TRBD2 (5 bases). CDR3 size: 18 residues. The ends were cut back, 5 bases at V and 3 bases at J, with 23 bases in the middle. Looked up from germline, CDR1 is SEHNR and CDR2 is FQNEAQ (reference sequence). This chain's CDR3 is CASSHALVSSRHYNEQFF. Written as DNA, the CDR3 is TGTGCCAGCAGCCACGCGCTTGTGTCTAGCCGCCACTACAATGAGCAGTTCTTC.

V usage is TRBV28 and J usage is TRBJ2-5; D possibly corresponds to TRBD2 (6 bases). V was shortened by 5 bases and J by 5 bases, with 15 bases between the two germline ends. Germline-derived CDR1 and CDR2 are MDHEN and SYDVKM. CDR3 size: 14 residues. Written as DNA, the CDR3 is TGTGCCAGCAGTGACGGAGGGTACGGGGAGACCCAGTACTTC. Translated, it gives CASSDGGYGETQYF.

The CDR3: CASSGGTDQEQYF. CDR3 DNA sequence: TGCGCCAGCAGCGGAGGGACAGACCAAGAGCAGTACTTC. The chain employs TRBV4-1 and TRBJ2-7; a weak D match, TRBD1 (7 bases). V gave up 5 bases and J gave up 7 bases, with 15 bases separating them. CDR1 and CDR2 from the germline V gene are MGHRA and YSYEKL. This CDR3 has 13 residues.

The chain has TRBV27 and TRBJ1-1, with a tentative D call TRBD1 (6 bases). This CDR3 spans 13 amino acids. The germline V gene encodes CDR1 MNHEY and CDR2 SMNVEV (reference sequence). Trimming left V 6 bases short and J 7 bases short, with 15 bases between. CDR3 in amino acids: CASRPQGYGEAFF. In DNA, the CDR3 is TGTGCCAGCAGGCCTCAGGGGTATGGTGAAGCTTTCTTT.

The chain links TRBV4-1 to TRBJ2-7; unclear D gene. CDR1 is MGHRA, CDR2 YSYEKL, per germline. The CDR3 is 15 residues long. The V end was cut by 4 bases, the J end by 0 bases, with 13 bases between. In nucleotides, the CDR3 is TGCGCCAGCAGCCCCAACGACCGATACTCCTACGAGCAGTACTTC. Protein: CASSPNDRYSYEQYF.

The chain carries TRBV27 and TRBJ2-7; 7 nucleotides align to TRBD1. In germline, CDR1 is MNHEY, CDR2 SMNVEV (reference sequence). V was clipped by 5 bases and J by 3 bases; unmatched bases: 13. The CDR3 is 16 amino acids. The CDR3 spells CASSKKLADRNYEQYF. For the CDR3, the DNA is TGTGCCAGCAGTAAAAAACTGGCGGACAGGAACTACGAGCAGTACTTC.

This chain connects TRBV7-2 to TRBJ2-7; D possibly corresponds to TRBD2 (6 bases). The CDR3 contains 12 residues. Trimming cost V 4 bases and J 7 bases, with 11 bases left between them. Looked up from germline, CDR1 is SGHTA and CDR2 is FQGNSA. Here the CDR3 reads CASSYLGLEQYF. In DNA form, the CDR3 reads TGTGCCAGCAGCTACCTTGGACTAGAGCAGTACTTC.

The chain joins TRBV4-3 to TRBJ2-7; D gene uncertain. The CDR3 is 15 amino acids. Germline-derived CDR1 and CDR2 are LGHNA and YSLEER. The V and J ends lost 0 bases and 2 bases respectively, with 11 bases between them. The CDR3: CASSQDTLVPYEQYF. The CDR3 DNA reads TGCGCCAGCAGCCAAGATACCCTGGTACCCTACGAGCAGTACTTC.

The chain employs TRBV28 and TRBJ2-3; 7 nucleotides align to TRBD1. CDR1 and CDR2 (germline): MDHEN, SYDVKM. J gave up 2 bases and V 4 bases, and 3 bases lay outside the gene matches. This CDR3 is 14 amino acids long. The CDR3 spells CASSSGTATDTQYF. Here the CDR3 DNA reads TGTGCCAGCAGTTCCGGGACAGCCACAGATACGCAGTATTTT.

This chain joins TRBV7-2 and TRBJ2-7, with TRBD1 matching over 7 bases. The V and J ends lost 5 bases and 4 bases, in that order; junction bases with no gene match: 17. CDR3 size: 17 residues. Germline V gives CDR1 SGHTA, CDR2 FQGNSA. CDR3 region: CASSTIPQGPYVYEQYF. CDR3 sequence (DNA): TGTGCCAGCAGCACCATACCACAGGGGCCCTACGTATACGAGCAGTACTTC.

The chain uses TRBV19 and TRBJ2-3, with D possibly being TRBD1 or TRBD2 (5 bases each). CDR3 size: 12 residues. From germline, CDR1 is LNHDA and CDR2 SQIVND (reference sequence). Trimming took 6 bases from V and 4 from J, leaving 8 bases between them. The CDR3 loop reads CASRGVPDTQYF. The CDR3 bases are TGTGCCAGTAGGGGGGTTCCAGATACGCAGTATTTT.

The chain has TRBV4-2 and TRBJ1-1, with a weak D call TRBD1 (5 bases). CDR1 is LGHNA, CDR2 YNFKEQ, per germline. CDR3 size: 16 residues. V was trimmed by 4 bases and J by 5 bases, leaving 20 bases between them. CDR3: CASSRLGVGDGTEAFF. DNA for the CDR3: TGTGCCAGCAGCCGCCTGGGGGTAGGGGATGGTACTGAAGCTTTCTTT.